The following is a T cell receptor (beta chain) sequence with its context. Authors' data handling: Reference gene primer amplification in the assay estimated nucleated cell counts. Profiled with immunoSEQ multiplex PCR; TCRdb holds only in-frame clones, not every one. The V and J calls and clone size are taken from that table; D and trimming were inferred from the DNA. Of around 230,000 clones listed, 70% to 85% are singletons. The sample is drawn from a study of blood T cell repertoires in COVID-19. The CDR3 consists of 16 residues. Trimming removed 3 bases from V and 5 bases from J, with 17 bases in between. Germline V gene sequence: CDR1 MGHRA, CDR2 YSYEKL. Researchers sorted participants into cohorts using their self-reported clinical history.

The sequence was obtained from a man aged 40-50 years who had recovered from COVID-19. Sample: PBMCs or T cells enriched from blood (not recorded which). The chain recombines TRBV4-1 with TRBJ2-1; D perhaps matches TRBD2 (6 bases). This CDR3 reads CASSHSLGTGDNEQFF. The CDR3 DNA is TGCGCCAGCAGCCACTCATTGGGGACTGGAGACAATGAGCAGTTCTTC.